This T cell receptor beta chain came from a study of breast tumors, draining lymph nodes, adjacent tissues (dated by TCRdb to the mid-2010s). About the investigation overall: Breast cancer patients provided tumor, adjacent nontumor tissue and axillary lymph nodes, and the study compared the TCR beta repertoires across these three sources. The study aimed to assess the relationships and possible T-cell exchange between tumor, surrounding tissue and draining lymph node repertoires in human breast cancer.

The lymph node samples were taken from the axillary draining lymph nodes of breast cancer patients. Turning to this clonotype: What antigen it recognizes has not been identified. Within one base of it there is no much larger clone, and no base qualities were kept.

Points the paper makes about the study in general: The study presented the conclusion that tumor T cells originate in lymph nodes as consistent with a hypothesis, not as something directly demonstrated. Tumor T-cell repertoires showed less diversity than lymph node repertoires and more diversity than nontumor tissue repertoires, and tumor T-cell repertoires showed preferential V and J gene usage. The data were considered consistent with the idea that most tumor T cells come from the lymph node and then expand in tumor tissue. Tumor and nontumor tissue repertoires were significantly more similar in luminal-like than in basal-like breast cancer.

The CDR1 and CDR2 encoded by the germline V gene are KGHSH and LQKENI. From cysteine to phenylalanine, the CDR3 is 14 amino acids long. Only the CDR3 part of the read is kept: 42 bases, read in frame from the first base. Here V drops 6 bases and J drops 5 bases, and the junction holds 9 bases not matched to any gene. The instrument given in TCRdb is Illumina HiSeq 2000. TCR beta chain libraries were generated through multiplex PCR amplification. High-throughput sequencing was used to analyze the amplified TCR beta chain products. TCRdb ran its own pipeline on the public reads, namely fastp trimming at Q25 and MiXCR clone calling, and kept in-frame beta chains. All rows with the same CDR3 protein become a single entry with the most common DNA and genes. This sample lists about 100,000 distinct CDR3 sequences; roughly 20% were detected once. Roughly 1.2% of the sample belongs to the ten largest clones.

The V and J segments used are TRBV18 and TRBJ2-7; 8 central bases correspond to TRBD2. The source is a female donor with breast cancer. Some clones in this sample may be carry-over from other donors' samples. The sequencing input was axillary lymph node tissue. In nucleotide form, the sequence is TGTGCCAGCTCCCTCGGGAGGGGTTCCCACGAGCAGTACTTC. The translation is CASSLGRGSHEQYF.